The rows below give T cell receptor beta chains drawn from one sample of a study of Ad26.COV2.S vaccination and SARS-CoV-2 variants. Only in-frame clones appear in the TCRdb table, and some are missing; sequencing was by immunoSEQ multiplex PCR. The sample has over 400,000 clones; about 90% are singletons. Sample: peripheral blood, taken in a trial of Ad26.COV2.S vaccine versus placebo. The receptors were sampled from a person between 18 and 65 years old who received the Ad26.COV2.S COVID-19 vaccine or a placebo. Both conserved end residues are part of each CDR3. Size values are once, few and many counts, or a class for expanded clones, and some rows have none.

>TRBJ2-7|once|TRBV6-4
CASGARKGSYEQYF
>TRBJ2-7|.|TRBV7-3
CASSQGLATINEQYF
>TRBJ2-2|.|TRBV7-2
CASSLYLGGPNTGELFF
>TRBJ2-1|.|TRBV11-3
CASSLDGLAGVSEQFF
>TRBJ1-2|once|TRBV11-2
CASSRGQVNYGYTF
>TRBJ2-7|.|TRBV11-1
CASTRNQDRYYEQYF
>TRBJ1-1|once|TRBV20-1
CSASYNSPTSNTEAFF
>TRBJ2-7|.|TRBV5-4
CASSFYGGLVEQYF
>TRBJ2-7|.|TRBV5-8
CASRGTDLPYEQYF
>TRBJ2-2|.|TRBV5-8
CASSYPLTGVGPGELFF
>TRBJ1-1|once|TRBV5-8
CASSPPPGNTEAFF
>TRBJ2-3|.|TRBV27
CASSFLVPGQGQGSTDTQYF
>TRBJ1-2|.|TRBV4-3
CASSQSGRTIYGYTF
>TRBJ2-7|few|TRBV19
CASSIEGGRSYEQYF
>TRBJ2-5|.|TRBV2
CASLPLSVPGLLGRGQYF
>TRBJ1-5|.|TRBV6-4
CASKNLNGGNQPQHF
>TRBJ1-4|.|TRBV4-2
CASSRSKGSNEKLFF
>TRBJ1-1|.|TRBV4-3
CASSSSGEAFF
>TRBJ1-4|few|TRBV19
CASSGGEKLFF
>TRBJ2-1|.|TRBV19
CASSTPVTGAGHNEQFF
>TRBJ2-1|.|TRBV29-1
CSVDRGVAGGDRDEQFF
>TRBJ2-1|.|TRBV15
CATSRPGQGRYEQFF
>TRBJ2-4|.|TRBV27
CASSPTGAENIQYF
>TRBJ2-1|.|TRBV13
CASSSLMLANEQFF
>TRBJ2-2|once|TRBV9
CASSGDSTGELFF
>TRBJ1-6|.|TRBV7-8
CASSFGKNSPLHF
>TRBJ2-7|.|TRBV11-2
CASKVGGMTYEQYF
>TRBJ1-5|.|TRBV6-1
CASSEALGTSQPQHF
>TRBJ1-1|.|TRBV5-4
CASIPAGGGTGTEAFF
>TRBJ2-5|.|TRBV29-1
CSVRDGQETQYF
>TRBJ1-6|.|TRBV6-5
CATLTGLGNNSPLHF
>TRBJ2-3|.|TRBV21-1
CASSPDGTPRTDTQYF
>TRBJ2-3|.|TRBV7-3
CASSPSRANTDTQYF